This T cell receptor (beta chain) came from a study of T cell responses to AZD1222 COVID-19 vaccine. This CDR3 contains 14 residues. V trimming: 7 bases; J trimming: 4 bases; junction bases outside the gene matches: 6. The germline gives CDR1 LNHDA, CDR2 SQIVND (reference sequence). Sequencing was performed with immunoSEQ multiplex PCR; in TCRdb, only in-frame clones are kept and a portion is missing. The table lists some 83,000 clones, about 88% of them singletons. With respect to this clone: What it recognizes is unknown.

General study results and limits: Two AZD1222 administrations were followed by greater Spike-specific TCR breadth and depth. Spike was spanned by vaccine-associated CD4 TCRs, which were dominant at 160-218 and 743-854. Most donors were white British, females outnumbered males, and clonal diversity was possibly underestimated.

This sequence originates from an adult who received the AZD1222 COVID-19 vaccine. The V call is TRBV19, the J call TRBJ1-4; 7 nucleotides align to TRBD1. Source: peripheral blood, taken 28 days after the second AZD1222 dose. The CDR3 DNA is TGTGCCAGTACTATGGGACAGTATAATGAAAAACTGTTTTTT. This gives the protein CASTMGQYNEKLFF.